The text below deals with one T cell receptor beta chain. What it recognizes is unknown. This sample's time point: baseline, week 1 (first vaccination visit). The treatment is: pre-vaccination baseline after standard-of-care therapy. The data were obtained in a study of a mutant IDH1 vaccine in newly diagnosed glioma. Findings and caveats of the study: Apparently unrelated to pseudoprogression were changes in the top peripheral T cell clonotypes.

CDR1 and CDR2 (germline): LNHDA, SQIVND (reference sequence). The CDR3 is 14 amino acids. J gave up 8 bases and V 6 bases, and 10 bases lay outside the gene matches. Here immunoSEQ multiplex PCR was the method, and the copy in TCRdb shows in-frame clones only, minus some. Among nearly 50,000 clones listed, roughly 90% were seen once. The V and J genes are TRBV19 and TRBJ2-1; 7 nucleotides align to TRBD2. Sequences were derived from PBMCs, sampled from a glioma patient treated with radiotherapy, temozolomide or both. The receptor comes from a man aged 35 to 55 with glioma. The CDR3 nucleotides read TGTGCCAGTAGCATCGGGACTACTCCGGATGAGCAGTTCTTC. It translates to CASSIGTTPDEQFF. Based on the CDR3 plus reference TRBV19 and TRBJ2-1, the full variable domain is DGGITQSPKYLFRKEGQNVTLSCEQNLNHDAMYWYRQDPGQGLRLIYYSQIVNDFQKGDIAEGYSVSREKKESFPLTVTSAQKNPTAFYLCASSIGTTPDEQFFGPGTRLTVL.